What follows are 9 T cell receptor beta chains derived from one specimen sequenced in a study of cytomegalovirus exposure and HLA in healthy donors. PCR amplification relied on 60 Vbeta primers (plus 13 Jbeta primers). Sequencing used immunoSEQ multiplex PCR; TCRdb keeps in-frame clones, though not all of them. The table records 150,000 to 200,000 clones, 80% of them present only once. What was sequenced was PBMCs. The source of these receptors is a woman in her thirties or forties in good health and CMV-seronegative.

V gene TRBV18 combines with J gene TRBJ2-3; no clear D gene. The length of the CDR3 is 13 residues. The germline V gene encodes CDR1 KGHSH and CDR2 LQKENI. The V and J ends lost 6 bases and 2 bases respectively, with 9 bases between them. The CDR3 region has the DNA TGTGCCAGCTCCGGTGCCATCACAGATACGCAGTATTTT. Protein product: CASSGAITDTQYF.

A few counts support this clone. This chain connects TRBV7-9 to TRBJ1-2, with a possible D match to TRBD1 (6 bases). The CDR3 extends over 14 amino acids. Germline V CDR1 and CDR2: SEHNR, FQNEAQ (reference sequence). The ends were cut back, 11 bases at V and 3 bases at J, with 19 bases in the middle. CDR3 protein: CAGDRGSRDYGYTF. As DNA, the CDR3 is TGTGCCGGCGATAGGGGGTCAAGGGACTATGGCTACACCTTC.

V usage is TRBV29-1 and J usage is TRBJ1-1; 7 nucleotides match TRBD1. CDR3 length: 12 residues. Germline CDR1 reads SQVTM; CDR2 reads ANQGSEA. With 5 bases clipped from V and 11 bases from J, the junction kept 11 bases outside the gene matches. The CDR3 sequence is CSVRQGWRDAFF. As DNA, the CDR3 is TGCAGCGTTAGACAGGGCTGGCGGGACGCTTTCTTT.

This chain links TRBV4-2 with TRBJ2-3; TRBD2 agrees at 7 bases. Germline assignment: CDR1 LGHNA and CDR2 YNFKEQ. The CDR3 runs to 14 residues. V dropped 6 bases and J dropped 3; count of bases not matched to a gene: 6. The CDR3 sequence: CASRVGGSTDTQYF. CDR3 coding DNA: TGTGCCAGCAGAGTCGGCGGGAGTACAGATACGCAGTATTTT.

V usage is TRBV10-3 and J usage is TRBJ1-2; 7 bases map to TRBD1. The junction had 3 bases not matched to a gene; V was cut back by 3 bases and J by 2 bases. CDR3 length: 14 amino acids. Per germline, CDR1 ENHRY and CDR2 SYGVKD. This chain's CDR3 is CAISDGTENYGYTF. CDR3 coding DNA: TGTGCCATCAGTGACGGGACAGAGAACTATGGCTACACCTTC.

This chain links TRBV6-1 with TRBJ2-7, with 7 nucleotides matching TRBD1. The CDR3 length is 15 residues. Germline V gene lookup returns CDR1 MNHNS and CDR2 SASEGT. V lost 2 bases and J lost 3; bases outside the gene matches: 7. CDR3 coding DNA: TGTGCCAGCAGTGAAAGACCGGGACAGTACTACGAGCAGTACGTC. Translation gives CASSERPGQYYEQYV.

This clone was found a few times. The CDR3 region is CASSGLRTGAETQYF. The DNA for the CDR3 is TGTGCCAGCAGTGGTCTTCGGACAGGGGCAGAGACCCAGTACTTC. This rearrangement joins TRBV6-1 to TRBJ2-5, with 9 bases aligning to TRBD1. From germline, CDR1 is MNHNS and CDR2 SASEGT. The CDR3 has 15 amino acids. J gave up 4 bases and V 4 bases, and 7 bases lay outside the gene matches.

The chain links TRBV27 to TRBJ1-2; 7 positions agree with TRBD1. V shed 5 bases, J shed 6 bases, and the junction held 12 bases outside the gene matches. The germline gives CDR1 MNHEY, CDR2 SMNVEV (reference sequence). This CDR3 spans 15 amino acids. This chain's CDR3 is CASSGGPDRDDGYTF. CDR3 DNA: TGTGCCAGCAGTGGTGGACCCGACAGGGACGATGGCTACACCTTC.

The chain uses TRBV5-1 and TRBJ2-7; 10 bases line up with TRBD2. The length of the CDR3 is 17 residues. V shed 0 bases, J shed 2 bases, and the junction held 8 bases outside the gene matches. Germline assignment: CDR1 SGHRS and CDR2 YFSETQ. The CDR3 protein is CASSLAPTSGKPYEQYF. The CDR3 DNA sequence: TGCGCCAGCAGCTTGGCCCCCACTAGCGGGAAGCCCTACGAGCAGTACTTC.